The sample holds a few counts of the clone carrying this T cell receptor beta chain. Antigen: not known. TCRdb re-called the 5' RACE reads with MiXCR, one entry per CDR3 protein. The sample consists of around 650,000 distinct CDR3 sequences, under 8.5% of them appearing once. These data are taken from a study of identical twins. Study results and limitations: Abundant beta clonotypes from cord blood had fewer insertions, unlike memory repertoires, which showed none.

There are 13 residues in the CDR3. Trimming pared 3 bases from V and 3 bases from J, leaving 8 bases between. From germline, CDR1 is KGHDR and CDR2 SFDVKD. The donors were all healthy and Caucasian. The data were also submitted as part of a second study, on yellow fever vaccine responses in identical twins.

The clonotype originates from a woman between 18 and 29 years old in good health. This rearrangement joins TRBV24-1 to TRBJ2-7; no firm D call. The sequencing sample was made of PBMCs. CDR3 nucleotide sequence: TGTGCCACCAGTGATCCGAACTTCTACGAGCAGTACTTC. This encodes CATSDPNFYEQYF.